The 15 T cell receptor beta chains presented below share a single source sample, sequenced in a study of tissue T cells after allogeneic stem cell transplantation (dated by TCRdb to between 2020 and 2023). Reading the label with the study, this specimen's time point is: mouse harvest day 14 after allogeneic transplant. Each mouse graft consisted of 10^7 T-cell-depleted bone marrow cells plus 10^6 splenic CD5+ T cells and was given by tail vein injection. The library was produced with the immunoSEQ multiplex PCR assay. TCRdb took this table from immuneACCESS and kept in-frame rearrangements with V and J called. Such tables lack part of the clones; where checked against another copy, unresolved V genes explain under half of the gap, and the rest is unexplained. For this sample the table gives 2,000 or so clones, of which approximately 50% were detected only once. Around 20% of the sample lies in the top ten.

The sample taken for sequencing was lymph node tissue. The receptors derive from a female BALB/c mouse given C57BL/6 T cells with graft-versus-host disease after an allogeneic hematopoietic cell transplant.

A note on this clone: The gene names given are mouse names. Read data end 1 residue before the CDR3 end; the end is taken from the germline J gene. The chain is built from TRBV15 and TRBJ1-1; 7 bases are shared with TRBD1. J was trimmed by 1 base and V by 2 bases; bases with no gene match: 1. The CDR3 length is 14 residues. The germline V gene encodes CDR1 SGHND and CDR2 FRSKSL. CDR3 bases read: TGTGCCAGCAGTTTACAGGGGGGAAACACAGAAGTCTTC. It is translated as CASSLQGGNTEVF. In full, the CDR3 is CASSLQGGNTEVFF. Based on the CDR3 plus reference TRBV15 and TRBJ1-1, the full variable domain is DAGVTQTPRHEVAEKGQTIILKCEPVSGHNDLFWYRQTKIQGLELLSYFRSKSLMEDGGAFKDRFKAEMLNSSFSTLKIQPTEPKDSAVYLCASSLQGGNTEVFFGKGTRLTVV.

Details on this clone: These gene names are mouse names. The read is 1 residue too short to cover the CDR3 end, so that end is filled in from the germline J gene. The chain joins TRBV12-2 to TRBJ2-2; 8 nucleotides align to TRBD2. Trimming took 4 bases from V and 4 from J; bases not matched to a gene: 4. CDR3 length equals 14 residues. Germline loops: CDR1 SGHLS, CDR2 HYDKME. The CDR3 protein is CASSRGGSTGQLYF. The part of the CDR3 DNA that was read is TGTGCCAGCTCCCGGGGGGGCAGCACCGGGCAGCTCTAC.

This clone was seen a handful of times. Mouse gene names apply. The missing CDR3 end, 1 residue past where the read stops, is filled in from the germline J gene. The chain is built from TRBV20 and TRBJ2-3; 7 bases align to TRBD2. After removal of 0 bases from V and 0 bases from J, the junction contained 3 bases not matched to a gene. The germline V gene encodes CDR1 GFQATS and CDR2 STVNSAI. There are 15 residues in the CDR3. CDR3 bases read: TGTGGTGCTAGGGACTGGGGGACTAGTGCAGAAACGCTGTAT. Translated: CGARDWGTSAETLY. The full CDR3 sequence reads CGARDWGTSAETLYF.

Notes on this clone: Mouse gene names and germline throughout. From the germline J gene comes the end of the CDR3, since the read stops 1 residue before it. The V call is TRBV12-1, the J call TRBJ2-3, with TRBD1 identical over 10 bases. The germline V gene encodes CDR1 SGHSN and CDR2 HYEKVE. This CDR3 comprises 15 residues. J lost 1 base, V lost 0 bases, and 0 bases had no gene match. CDR3 DNA (partial): TGTGCCAGCTCTCTCGGGACAGGGGGTGCAGAAACGCTGTAT. It yields the protein CASSLGTGGAETLY. The entire CDR3 reads CASSLGTGGAETLYF.

In regard to this clone: Any gene name here is a mouse gene name. The read is 1 residue too short to cover the CDR3 end, so that end is filled in from the germline J gene. The rearrangement uses TRBV31 and TRBJ1-4; unclear D gene. In germline, CDR1 is GKSSPN, CDR2 SITVG. Trimming took 4 bases from V and 0 from J, leaving 9 bases between them. This CDR3 has 14 residues. This chain's CDR3 is CAWNLQISNERLFF. The sequenced CDR3 bases are TGTGCCTGGAACCTACAAATTTCCAACGAAAGATTATTT.

With respect to this clone: Gene and germline names: mouse. Read coverage stops 1 residue before the CDR3 terminus; the germline J gene supplies the remainder. The chain has TRBV5 and TRBJ1-1; a weak D match, TRBD1 (5 bases). V lost 5 bases, J lost 5 bases, and 9 bases lay in between. The CDR3 contains 12 residues. The germline V gene encodes CDR1 LGHNA and CDR2 YNLKQL (reference sequence). CDR3 amino acids: CASSSGQTEVFF. CDR3 bases read: TGTGCCAGCAGCTCCGGACAAACAGAAGTCTTC.

In this sample, this clone turned up a few times. Gene and germline names: mouse. CDR3 residues: CASSVRSSYEQYF. CDR3 DNA (partial): TGTGCCAGCAGTGTCAGGAGCTCCTATGAACAGTAC. The chain recombines TRBV13-1 with TRBJ2-7; D remains ambiguous. Coverage ceases 1 residue before the CDR3 finishes, and the germline J gene fills in the end. V lost 3 bases, J lost 0 bases, and 7 bases lay in between. Per germline, CDR1 NSHNY and CDR2 SYGAGN. The CDR3 consists of 13 residues.

Turning to this clone: Gene names are the mouse ones. Read data end 1 residue before the CDR3 end; the end is taken from the germline J gene. This rearrangement joins TRBV26 to TRBJ1-3, with TRBD1 identical over 7 bases. This CDR3 comprises 15 residues. Germline values: CDR1 KGHPV, CDR2 FQNQEV (reference sequence). The J segment lost 0 bases and the V segment lost 2 bases, leaving 1 base of the junction unmatched. The CDR3 here is CASSLGTASGNTLYF. The part of the CDR3 DNA that was read is TGTGCCAGCAGTCTGGGGACAGCTTCTGGAAATACGCTCTAT.

In the case of this clone: The gene names given are mouse names. The sequence runs out 1 residue before the end of the CDR3; the remainder is reconstructed from the germline J gene. In the same sample, other DNA sequences code for this CDR3. This chain uses TRBV26 with TRBJ2-2; tentatively, D is TRBD1 (5 bases). CDR1 KGHPV and CDR2 FQNQEV come from the germline V gene (reference sequence). This CDR3 contains 13 residues. Deletions cut 4 bases from V and 2 bases from J, with 5 bases between. The sequenced CDR3 bases are TGTGCCAGCAGTCAGGGGAACACCGGGCAGCTCTAC. This sequence encodes CASSQGNTGQLY. Given in full, the CDR3 is CASSQGNTGQLYF.

In the case of this clone: Germline and genes: mouse. The read gets to within 1 residue of the CDR3 end, and the germline J gene fills in the rest. The gene calls are TRBV31 and TRBJ1-4, with D unresolved. The CDR3 is 15 amino acids. CDR1 and CDR2 (germline): GKSSPN, SITVG. Trimming pared 0 bases from V and 0 bases from J, leaving 8 bases between. The CDR3 is CAWSLAQLSNERLFF. The sequenced part of the CDR3 DNA is TGTGCCTGGAGTCTAGCGCAGCTTTCCAACGAAAGATTATTT.

This clone ranks as large. Mouse names are used for the genes. This chain's CDR3 is CASSLGGQNTLYF. CDR3 DNA, as far as it was read: TGTGCCAGCAGTCTGGGGGGGCAAAACACCTTGTAC. The V call is TRBV26, the J call TRBJ2-4, with D possibly matching TRBD2 (6 bases). The read gets to within 1 residue of the CDR3 end, and the germline J gene fills in the rest. V was shortened by 2 bases and J by 3 bases, with 6 bases between the two germline ends. Germline-derived CDR1 and CDR2 are KGHPV and FQNQEV (reference sequence). The CDR3 contains 13 residues.

Notes on this clone: All gene names here are mouse names. The read terminates 1 residue ahead of where the CDR3 ends, so the germline J gene completes it. The J gene is TRBJ1-4, the V gene TRBV3; possible D gene TRBD1, 6 bases. The germline V and J ends were trimmed by 3 bases and 3 bases, with 8 bases remaining between them. CDR1 is SNHLY and CDR2 is FYNGKV in the germline V gene (reference sequence). CDR3 length: 14 amino acids. Incomplete CDR3 DNA: TGTGCCAGCAGCTTGCGGGGGCCCAACGAAAGATTATTT. Residues: CASSLRGPNERLF. The complete CDR3 reads CASSLRGPNERLFF.

Note on this clone: Gene labels here are mouse ones. The CDR3 is cut off 1 residue early in the read; its end comes from the germline J gene. The chain has TRBV20 and TRBJ2-5; D is possibly TRBD1 or TRBD2 (5 bases each). The germline CDR1 and CDR2 sequences are GFQATS and STVNSAI. Trimming stripped 5 bases from V and 6 bases from J, with 6 bases between. The length of the CDR3 is 10 residues. CDR3 bases read: TGTGGTGCTGGGGGTGACACCCAGTAC. This sequence encodes CGAGGDTQY. The CDR3 as a whole reads CGAGGDTQYF.

This clone was counted a single time. This sequence is one base from a far larger clone and is likely a read error. Germline and genes here are mouse. The read gets to within 1 residue of the CDR3 end, and the germline J gene fills in the rest. V and J are TRBV13-3 and TRBJ2-7; tentatively, D is TRBD2 (5 bases). The V and J ends lost 4 bases and 4 bases respectively, with 9 bases between them. Germline CDR1 reads NNHDY; CDR2 reads SYVADS. This CDR3 region has 12 residues. The sequenced CDR3 bases are TGTGCCAGCAGTAAGCGGACTTATGAACAGTAC. Its translation: CASSKRTYEQY. Given in full, the CDR3 is CASSKRTYEQYF.

Note on this clone: The gene names given are mouse names. The read ends 1 residue shy of where the CDR3 ends; the end is completed using the germline J gene. The chain employs TRBV26 and TRBJ2-2, with 10 bases fitting TRBD1. Germline loops: CDR1 KGHPV, CDR2 FQNQEV (reference sequence). The ends lost 4 bases at V and 6 bases at J; junction bases unmatched: 8. The CDR3 has 16 amino acids. CDR3 DNA, as far as it was read: TGTGCCAGCAGTCCACTGACAGGGGGCGCCTCCGGGCAGCTCTAC. As protein: CASSPLTGGASGQLY. The full CDR3 is CASSPLTGGASGQLYF.